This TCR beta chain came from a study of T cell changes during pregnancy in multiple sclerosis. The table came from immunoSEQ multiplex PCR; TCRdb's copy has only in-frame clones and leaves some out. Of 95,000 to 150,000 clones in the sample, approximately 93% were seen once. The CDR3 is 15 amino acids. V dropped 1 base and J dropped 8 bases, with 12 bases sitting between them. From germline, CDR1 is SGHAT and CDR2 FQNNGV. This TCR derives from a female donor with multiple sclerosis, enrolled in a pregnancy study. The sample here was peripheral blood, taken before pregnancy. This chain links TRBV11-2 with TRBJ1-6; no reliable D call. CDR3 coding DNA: TGTGCCAGCAGCTTAGGGCTCTTGAGGGATTCACCCCTCCACTTT. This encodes CASSLGLLRDSPLHF.